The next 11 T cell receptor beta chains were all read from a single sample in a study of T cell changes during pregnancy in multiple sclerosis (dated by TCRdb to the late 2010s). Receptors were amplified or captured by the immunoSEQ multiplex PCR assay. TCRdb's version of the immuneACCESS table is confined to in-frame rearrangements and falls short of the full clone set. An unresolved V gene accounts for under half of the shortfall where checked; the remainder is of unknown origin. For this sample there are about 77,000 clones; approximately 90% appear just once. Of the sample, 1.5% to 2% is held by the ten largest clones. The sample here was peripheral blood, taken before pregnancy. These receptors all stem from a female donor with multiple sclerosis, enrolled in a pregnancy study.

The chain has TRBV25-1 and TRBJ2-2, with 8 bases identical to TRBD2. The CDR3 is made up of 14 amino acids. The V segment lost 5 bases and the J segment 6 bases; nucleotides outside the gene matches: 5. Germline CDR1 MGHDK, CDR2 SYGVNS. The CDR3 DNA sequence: TGTGCCAGCAGTATAGCGGGGAGCGCCGGGGAGCTGTTTTTT. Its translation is CASSIAGSAGELFF. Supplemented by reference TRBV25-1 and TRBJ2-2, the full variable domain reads EADIYQTPRYLVIGTGKKITLECSQTMGHDKMYWYQQDPGMELHLIHYSYGVNSTEKGDLSSESTVSRIRTEHFPLTLESARPSHTSQYLCASSIAGSAGELFFGEGSRLTVL.

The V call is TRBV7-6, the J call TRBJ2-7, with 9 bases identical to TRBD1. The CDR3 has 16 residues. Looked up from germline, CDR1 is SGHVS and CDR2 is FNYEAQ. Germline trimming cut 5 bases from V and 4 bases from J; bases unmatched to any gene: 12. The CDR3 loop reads CASSLGAGTGMYEQYF. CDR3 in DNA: TGTGCCAGCAGCCTAGGGGCAGGGACAGGGATGTACGAGCAGTACTTC.

CDR3 loop: CASTPSRYGYTF. The CDR3 DNA is TGTGCCAGTACTCCTTCTAGATATGGCTACACCTTC. The rearrangement links TRBV19 to TRBJ1-2; D is unclear. The CDR3 is 12 residues long. The germline CDR1 and CDR2 sequences are LNHDA and SQIVND (reference sequence). V lost 7 bases to trimming and J lost 5 bases, with 11 bases between them.

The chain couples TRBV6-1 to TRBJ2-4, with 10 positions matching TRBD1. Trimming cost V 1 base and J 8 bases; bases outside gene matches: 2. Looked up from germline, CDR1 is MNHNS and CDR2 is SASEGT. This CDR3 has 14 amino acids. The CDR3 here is CASSEGQGADIQYF. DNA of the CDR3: TGTGCCAGCAGTGAAGGACAGGGGGCAGACATTCAGTACTTC.

CDR3 in DNA: TGTGCCAGCAGCGCGCCGCTGGGGAGCGGGGGGGCGAGAAGTGAGCAGTTCTTC. Translating it yields CASSAPLGSGGARSEQFF. The genes are TRBV7-3 and TRBJ2-1; 10 nucleotides agree with TRBD2. Germline CDR1 SGHTA, CDR2 FQGTGA. The CDR3 totals 18 residues. The junction had 19 bases not matched to a gene; V was cut back by 5 bases and J by 9 bases.

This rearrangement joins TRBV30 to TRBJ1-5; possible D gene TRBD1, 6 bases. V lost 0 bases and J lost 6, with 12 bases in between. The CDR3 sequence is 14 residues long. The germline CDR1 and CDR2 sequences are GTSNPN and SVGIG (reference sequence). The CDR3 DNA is TGTGCCTGGAGTGTAGTCGCAGGGGCTCAGCCCCAGCATTTT. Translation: CAWSVVAGAQPQHF.

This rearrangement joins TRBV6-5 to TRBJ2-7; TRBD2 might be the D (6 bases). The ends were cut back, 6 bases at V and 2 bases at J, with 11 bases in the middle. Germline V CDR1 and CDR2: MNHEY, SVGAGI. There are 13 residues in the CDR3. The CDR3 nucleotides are TGTGCCAGCAGCCAGGGCGGGGCCTACGAGCAGTACTTC. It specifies CASSQGGAYEQYF.

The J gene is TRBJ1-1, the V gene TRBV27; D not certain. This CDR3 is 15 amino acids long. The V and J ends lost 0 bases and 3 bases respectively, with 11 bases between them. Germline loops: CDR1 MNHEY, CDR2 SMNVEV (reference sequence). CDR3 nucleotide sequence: TGTGCCAGCAGTTTATCCGGGAGGTGGGACACTGAAGCTTTCTTT. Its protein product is CASSLSGRWDTEAFF.

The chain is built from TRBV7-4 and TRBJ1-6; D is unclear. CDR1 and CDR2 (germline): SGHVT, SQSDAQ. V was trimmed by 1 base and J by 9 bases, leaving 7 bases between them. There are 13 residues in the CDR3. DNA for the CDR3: TGTGCCAGCAGCTTAGGGGCAATTTCACCCCTCCACTTT. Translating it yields CASSLGAISPLHF.

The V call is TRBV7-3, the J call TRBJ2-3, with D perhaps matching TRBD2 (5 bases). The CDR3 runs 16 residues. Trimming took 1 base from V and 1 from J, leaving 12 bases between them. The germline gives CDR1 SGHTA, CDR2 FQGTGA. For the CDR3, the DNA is TGTGCCAGCAGCTTAATGGGAGTAGCTGGCACAGATACGCAGTATTTT. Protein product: CASSLMGVAGTDTQYF.

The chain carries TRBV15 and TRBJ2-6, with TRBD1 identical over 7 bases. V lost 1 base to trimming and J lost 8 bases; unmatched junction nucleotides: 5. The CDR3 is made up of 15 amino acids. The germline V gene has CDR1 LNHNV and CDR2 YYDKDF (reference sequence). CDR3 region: CATSRGDRVSNVLTF. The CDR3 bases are TGTGCCACCAGCAGAGGCGACAGGGTGTCCAACGTCCTGACTTTC.